The sample holds many counts of the clone carrying this T cell receptor beta chain. This specimen belongs to a study of identical twins. This CDR3 is built from 15 residues. Trimming cost V 5 bases and J 1 base, with 12 bases left between them. Germline V gives CDR1 MDHEN, CDR2 SYDVKM. Unique molecular identifiers were in the cDNA, with template-switch universal primer binding. MiXCR, applied by TCRdb to the 5' RACE reads, yields one record per CDR3 protein. This sample carries 350,000 to 400,000 distinct CDR3 sequences, approximately 9.1% of them seen once, and the ten largest clones take 7.5% to 9.5%.

The clonotype comes from a woman aged 45 to 65 in good health. Sequenced sample: naive T cells sorted from blood. The genes are TRBV28 and TRBJ1-5, with D perhaps TRBD1 (5 bases). CDR3 DNA: TGTGCCAGCAGTCCCCGGGGCAGCAGCAATCAGCCCCAGCATTTT. It specifies CASSPRGSSNQPQHF.